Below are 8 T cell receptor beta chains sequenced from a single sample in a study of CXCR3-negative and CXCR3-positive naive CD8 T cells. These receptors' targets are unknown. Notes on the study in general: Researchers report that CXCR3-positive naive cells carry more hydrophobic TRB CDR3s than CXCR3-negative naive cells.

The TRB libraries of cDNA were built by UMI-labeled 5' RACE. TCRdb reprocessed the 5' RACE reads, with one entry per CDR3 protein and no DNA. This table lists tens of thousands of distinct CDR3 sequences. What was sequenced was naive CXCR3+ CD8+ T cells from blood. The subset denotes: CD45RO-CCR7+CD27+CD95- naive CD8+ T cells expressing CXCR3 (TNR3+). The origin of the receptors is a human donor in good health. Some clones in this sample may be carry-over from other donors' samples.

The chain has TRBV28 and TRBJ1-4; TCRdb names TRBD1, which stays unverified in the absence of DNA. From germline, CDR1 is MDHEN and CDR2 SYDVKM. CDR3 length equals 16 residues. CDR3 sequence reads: CASSPRDRATNEKLFF.

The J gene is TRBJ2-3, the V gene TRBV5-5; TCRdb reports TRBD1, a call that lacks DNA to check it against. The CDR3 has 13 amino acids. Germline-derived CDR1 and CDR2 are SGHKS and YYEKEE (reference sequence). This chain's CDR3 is CASSSRFTDTQYF.

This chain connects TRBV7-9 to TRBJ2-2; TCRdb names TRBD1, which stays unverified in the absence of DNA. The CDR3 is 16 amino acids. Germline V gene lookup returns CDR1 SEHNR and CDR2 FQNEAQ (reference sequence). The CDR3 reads CASSLVLGAPGGELFF. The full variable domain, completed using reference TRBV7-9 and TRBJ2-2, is DTGVSQNPRHKITKRGQNVTFRCDPISEHNRLYWYRQTLGQGPEFLTYFQNEAQLEKSRLLSDRFSAERPKGSFSTLEIQRTEQGDSAMYLCASSLVLGAPGGELFFGEGSRLTVL.

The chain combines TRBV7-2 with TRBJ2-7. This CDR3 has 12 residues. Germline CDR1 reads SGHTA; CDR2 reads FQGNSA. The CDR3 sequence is CASSLRAYEQYF.

Here the CDR3 reads CASSAGQTNTEAFF. The V gene is TRBV7-3, the J gene TRBJ1-1; TCRdb indicates TRBD1, and absent DNA this call remains unverified. CDR1 and CDR2 (germline): SGHTA, FQGTGA. CDR3 length equals 14 residues.

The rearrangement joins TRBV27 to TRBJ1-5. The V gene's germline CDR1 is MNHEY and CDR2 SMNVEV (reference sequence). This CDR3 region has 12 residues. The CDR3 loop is CASSFSNHPQHF.

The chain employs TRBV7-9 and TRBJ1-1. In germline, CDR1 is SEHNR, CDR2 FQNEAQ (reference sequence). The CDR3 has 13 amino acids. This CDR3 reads CASSADGNTEAFF.

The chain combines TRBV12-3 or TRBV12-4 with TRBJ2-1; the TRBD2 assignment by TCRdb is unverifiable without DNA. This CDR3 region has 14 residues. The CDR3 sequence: CASTDLGWEAEQFF.